These T cell receptor beta chains were read from a single sample in a study of blood T cell repertoires in COVID-19. Clones were read by immunoSEQ multiplex PCR, and TCRdb kept only the in-frame ones, dropping some. The sample records 150,000 to 200,000 clones, 80% to 95% being singletons. The sequenced sample consisted of peripheral blood. These TCRs come from a man in his fifties or sixties with acute or convalescent COVID-19. CDR3s include the opening cysteine and the closing phenylalanine or tryptophan. The D gene is left open where the match is weak. Part of the rows lack a size; the others show once, few, many or a class for expanded clones.

clone size: .; D gene: TRBD2; J gene: TRBJ2-2; V gene: TRBV28; CDR3 DNA: TGTGCCAGCATTCCCGGGAGCGGGAGTTTCGACACCGGGGAGCTGTTTTTT; CDR3 protein: CASIPGSGSFDTGELFF
clone size: .; D gene: TRBD2; J gene: TRBJ2-7; V gene: TRBV11-2; CDR3 DNA: TGTGCCAGCAGCTTAGTACTAGCGGGGGAAGGTTACGAGCAGTACTTC; CDR3 protein: CASSLVLAGEGYEQYF
clone size: once; D gene: .; J gene: TRBJ2-7; V gene: TRBV19; CDR3 DNA: TGTGCCAGTAGTATAGCTAAGACAGGCTCCTACGAGCAGTACTTC; CDR3 protein: CASSIAKTGSYEQYF
clone size: .; D gene: .; J gene: TRBJ1-1; V gene: TRBV6-6; CDR3 DNA: TGTGCCAGCAGTCAAGGGACACCGAACACTGAAGCTTTCTTT; CDR3 protein: CASSQGTPNTEAFF
clone size: once; D gene: .; J gene: TRBJ2-3; V gene: TRBV21-1; CDR3 DNA: TGTGCCAGCAGCAAAAGGGGGGATACGCAGTATTTT; CDR3 protein: CASSKRGDTQYF
clone size: .; D gene: .; J gene: TRBJ2-6; V gene: TRBV5-1; CDR3 DNA: TGCGCCAGCAGCTTGGACAGGGTGTCTGGGGCCAACGTCCTGACTTTC; CDR3 protein: CASSLDRVSGANVLTF
clone size: .; D gene: .; J gene: TRBJ1-1; V gene: TRBV6-4; CDR3 DNA: TGTGCCAGCAGTCCCTCAACAGGGAACACTGAAGCTTTCTTT; CDR3 protein: CASSPSTGNTEAFF
clone size: .; D gene: .; J gene: TRBJ1-6; V gene: TRBV3-1/TRBV3-2; CDR3 DNA: TGTGCCAGCAGCCAAGATCCAGGGATGAATTCACCCCTCCACTTT; CDR3 protein: CASSQDPGMNSPLHF
clone size: .; D gene: .; J gene: TRBJ2-2; V gene: TRBV5-1; CDR3 DNA: TGCGCCAGCAGCAGGACAGCTAACACCGGGGAGCTGTTTTTT; CDR3 protein: CASSRTANTGELFF
clone size: .; D gene: TRBD2; J gene: TRBJ2-5; V gene: TRBV28; CDR3 DNA: TGTGCCAGCGGGACTATAAAGGGACTAGCGGGAGCGGCGGAGACCCAGTACTTC; CDR3 protein: CASGTIKGLAGAAETQYF
clone size: .; D gene: .; J gene: TRBJ1-1; V gene: TRBV6-6; CDR3 DNA: TGTGCCAGCAGTTTAACACAGAGCCACACTGAAGCTTTCTTT; CDR3 protein: CASSLTQSHTEAFF
clone size: .; D gene: .; J gene: TRBJ1-2; V gene: TRBV19; CDR3 DNA: TGTGCCAGTAGTGAGCGACAGAACTATGGCTACACCTTC; CDR3 protein: CASSERQNYGYTF
clone size: .; D gene: .; J gene: TRBJ2-2; V gene: TRBV5-1; CDR3 DNA: TGCGCCAGCAGCTTGGTTGCTTCACTTAACACCGGGGAGCTGTTTTTT; CDR3 protein: CASSLVASLNTGELFF
clone size: .; D gene: .; J gene: TRBJ2-7; V gene: TRBV27; CDR3 DNA: TGTGCCAGCAGTTTATCCCCCGGGACACAGTACGAGCAGTACTTC; CDR3 protein: CASSLSPGTQYEQYF
clone size: .; D gene: .; J gene: TRBJ1-5; V gene: TRBV28; CDR3 DNA: TGTGCCAGCAGGTTTGTCGGGGGGACTAATCAGCCCCAGCATTTT; CDR3 protein: CASRFVGGTNQPQHF
clone size: .; D gene: TRBD1; J gene: TRBJ1-5; V gene: TRBV6-5; CDR3 DNA: TGTGCCAGCAGACCAGGACAGGGGTTTGCTCAGCCCCAGCATTTT; CDR3 protein: CASRPGQGFAQPQHF
clone size: .; D gene: .; J gene: TRBJ2-1; V gene: TRBV5-6; CDR3 DNA: TGTGCCAGCAGCTTGGTCGGGGGAAGCTCCTACAATGAGCAGTTCTTC; CDR3 protein: CASSLVGGSSYNEQFF
clone size: .; D gene: .; J gene: TRBJ1-6; V gene: TRBV19; CDR3 DNA: TGTGCCAGTAGTTATAGGAGCTCCTATAATTCACCCCTCCACTTT; CDR3 protein: CASSYRSSYNSPLHF
clone size: .; D gene: TRBD2; J gene: TRBJ2-1; V gene: TRBV29-1; CDR3 DNA: TGCAGCGGACTAGCGGGAGGGCCCCAGTTCTTC; CDR3 protein: CSGLAGGPQFF
clone size: .; D gene: .; J gene: TRBJ1-2; V gene: TRBV5-4; CDR3 DNA: TGTGCCAGCACCCCCGGCAGGGGCCCCTATGGCTACACCTTC; CDR3 protein: CASTPGRGPYGYTF
clone size: .; D gene: TRBD2; J gene: TRBJ2-1; V gene: TRBV7-2; CDR3 DNA: TGTGCCAGCAGCCCAACTAGCGGTGGTTATAAGGGTGAGCAGTTCTTC; CDR3 protein: CASSPTSGGYKGEQFF
clone size: .; D gene: TRBD1; J gene: TRBJ2-3; V gene: TRBV18; CDR3 DNA: TGTGCCAGCTCACCGGGACAGAGGGGAGATACGCAGTATTTT; CDR3 protein: CASSPGQRGDTQYF
clone size: .; D gene: .; J gene: TRBJ2-4; V gene: TRBV19; CDR3 DNA: TGTGCCAGTAGTGCTTTGGAGGGTGTCGACATTCAGTACTTC; CDR3 protein: CASSALEGVDIQYF
clone size: .; D gene: .; J gene: TRBJ2-7; V gene: TRBV5-6; CDR3 DNA: TGTGCCAGCAGCCCCTGGGCGGGCTACGAGCAGTACTTC; CDR3 protein: CASSPWAGYEQYF
clone size: .; D gene: .; J gene: TRBJ1-1; V gene: TRBV6-5; CDR3 DNA: TGTGCCAGCAGTCCAGGTGGGGGGGCTGAAGCTTTCTTT; CDR3 protein: CASSPGGGAEAFF
clone size: .; D gene: TRBD2; J gene: TRBJ2-3; V gene: TRBV30; CDR3 DNA: TGTGCCTGGAGACTAGCGGGCAAAGGAGATACGCAGTATTTT; CDR3 protein: CAWRLAGKGDTQYF
clone size: .; D gene: .; J gene: TRBJ2-3; V gene: TRBV29-1; CDR3 DNA: TGCAGCGTTCCCAAGGACTCCGATACGCAGTATTTT; CDR3 protein: CSVPKDSDTQYF
clone size: .; D gene: TRBD1; J gene: TRBJ1-4; V gene: TRBV30; CDR3 DNA: TGTGCCTGTCAGAGGGGACAGGGGCGCCTTGGGGAAAAACTGTTTTTT; CDR3 protein: CACQRGQGRLGEKLFF
clone size: .; D gene: TRBD1; J gene: TRBJ2-2; V gene: TRBV6-5; CDR3 DNA: TGTGCCAGCAGTCCGGGACAGGGAAACACCGGGGAGCTGTTTTTT; CDR3 protein: CASSPGQGNTGELFF
clone size: few; D gene: TRBD1; J gene: TRBJ2-7; V gene: TRBV9; CDR3 DNA: TGTGCCAGCAGCCCGGTCCGGGACAGGGGGGGCGAGCAGTACTTC; CDR3 protein: CASSPVRDRGGEQYF
clone size: .; D gene: .; J gene: TRBJ1-5; V gene: TRBV5-4; CDR3 DNA: TGTGCCAGCAGCGTGGACATGGAGCGCAATCAGCCCCAGCATTTT; CDR3 protein: CASSVDMERNQPQHF